The text below deals with one TCR beta chain. Its antigen is unidentified. Viral peptide pool expansion of antigen-specific CD4+ T cells preceded sequencing in the ViraFEST assay. Upon completion of approximately ten days in culture, CD4+ T cells were isolated. Sometime from March through December 2020, the person acquired a SARS-CoV-2 infection that PCR confirmed. Supplemented with about 10 IU/ml IL-2 and about 10 ug/ml peptides, 2 million to 2.5 million PBMC per well were kept in culture. Researchers assigned an HIV-1 Nef peptide pool to the negative control culture. The data derive from a study of vaccination effects on CD4 cells after COVID-19. The junction had 4 bases not matched to a gene; V was cut back by 3 bases and J by 5 bases. Germline assignment: CDR1 SGHVS and CDR2 FQNEAQ. The CDR3 runs 14 residues. General observations from the study: Vaccine- and infection-induced clones showed marked clonal contraction late following vaccination.

TCRdb's table, derived via immunoSEQ multiplex PCR, lists solely in-frame clones and lacks some. The sample yields fewer than 90,000 clones, around 70% seen once. Sequenced here: CD4+ T cells from PBMCs cultured with HIV peptides, sampled before COVID-19 vaccination. As for subset: HIV-1 Nef peptide pool negative control/reference culture. The chain has TRBV7-8 and TRBJ2-1; 7 positions match TRBD2. This sequence originates from a human donor who had a prior SARS-CoV-2 infection. The CDR3 protein is CASSFRRGDNEQFF. The DNA of the CDR3 is TGTGCCAGCAGCTTCCGCCGGGGGGACAATGAGCAGTTCTTC.